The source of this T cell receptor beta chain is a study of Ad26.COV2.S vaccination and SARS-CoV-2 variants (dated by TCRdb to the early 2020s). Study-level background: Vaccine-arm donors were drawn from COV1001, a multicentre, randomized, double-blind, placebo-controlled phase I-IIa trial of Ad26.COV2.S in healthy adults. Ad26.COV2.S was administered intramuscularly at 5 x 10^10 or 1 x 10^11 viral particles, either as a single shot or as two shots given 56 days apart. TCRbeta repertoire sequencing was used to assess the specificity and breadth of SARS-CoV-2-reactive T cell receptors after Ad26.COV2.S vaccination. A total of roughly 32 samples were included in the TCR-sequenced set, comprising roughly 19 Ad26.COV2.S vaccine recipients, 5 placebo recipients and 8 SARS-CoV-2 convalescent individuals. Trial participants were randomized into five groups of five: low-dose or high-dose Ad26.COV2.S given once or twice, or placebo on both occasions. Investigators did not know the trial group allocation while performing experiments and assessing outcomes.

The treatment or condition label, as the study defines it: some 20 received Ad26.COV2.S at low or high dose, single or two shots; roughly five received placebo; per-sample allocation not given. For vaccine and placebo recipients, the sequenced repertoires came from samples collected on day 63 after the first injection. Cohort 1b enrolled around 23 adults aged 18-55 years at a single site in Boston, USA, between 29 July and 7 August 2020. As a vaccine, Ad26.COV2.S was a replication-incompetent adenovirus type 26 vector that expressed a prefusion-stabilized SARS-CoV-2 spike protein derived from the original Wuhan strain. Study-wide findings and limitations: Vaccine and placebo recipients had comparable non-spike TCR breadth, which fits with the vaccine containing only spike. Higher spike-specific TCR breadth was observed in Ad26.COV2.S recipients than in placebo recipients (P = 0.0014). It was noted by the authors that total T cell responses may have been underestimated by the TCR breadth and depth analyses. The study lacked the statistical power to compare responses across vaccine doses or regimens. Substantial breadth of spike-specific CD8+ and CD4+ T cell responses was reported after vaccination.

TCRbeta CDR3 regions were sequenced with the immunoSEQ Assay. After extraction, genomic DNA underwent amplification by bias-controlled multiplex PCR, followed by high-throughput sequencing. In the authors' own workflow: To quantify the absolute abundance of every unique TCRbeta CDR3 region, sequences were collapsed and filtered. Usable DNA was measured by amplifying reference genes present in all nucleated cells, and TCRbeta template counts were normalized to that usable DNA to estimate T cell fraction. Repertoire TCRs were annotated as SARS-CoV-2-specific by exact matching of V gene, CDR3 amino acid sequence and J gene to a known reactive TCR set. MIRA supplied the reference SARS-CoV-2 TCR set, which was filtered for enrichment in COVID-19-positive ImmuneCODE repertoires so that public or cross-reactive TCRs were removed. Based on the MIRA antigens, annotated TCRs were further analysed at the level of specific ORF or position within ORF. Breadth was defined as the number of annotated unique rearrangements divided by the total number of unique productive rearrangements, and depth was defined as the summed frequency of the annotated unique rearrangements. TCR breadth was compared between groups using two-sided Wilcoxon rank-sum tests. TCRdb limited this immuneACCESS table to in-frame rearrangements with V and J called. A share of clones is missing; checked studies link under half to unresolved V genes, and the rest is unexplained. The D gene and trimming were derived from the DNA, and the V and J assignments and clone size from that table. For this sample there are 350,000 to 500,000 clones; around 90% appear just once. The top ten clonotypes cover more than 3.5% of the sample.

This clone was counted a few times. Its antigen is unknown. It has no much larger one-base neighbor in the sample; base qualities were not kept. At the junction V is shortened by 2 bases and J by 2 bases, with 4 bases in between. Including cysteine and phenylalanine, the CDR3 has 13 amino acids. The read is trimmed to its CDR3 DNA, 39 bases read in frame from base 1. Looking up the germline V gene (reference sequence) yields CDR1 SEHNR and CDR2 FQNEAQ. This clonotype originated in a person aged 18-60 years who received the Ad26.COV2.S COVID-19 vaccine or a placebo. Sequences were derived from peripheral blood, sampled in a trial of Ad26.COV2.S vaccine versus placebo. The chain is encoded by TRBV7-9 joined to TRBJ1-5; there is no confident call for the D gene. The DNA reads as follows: TGTGCCAGCAGCTTATATGGCAATCAGCCCCAGCATTTT. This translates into CASSLYGNQPQHF.